Detailed here is one TCR beta chain. Which antigen it targets is not known. No base qualities exist here, and no much larger clone lies one base off it. This sample was taken from a study of blood T cell repertoires in COVID-19 (dated by TCRdb to the early 2020s). With regard to the full study: The collaborator samples originated in the United States, Italy and Spain and spanned the acute and convalescent phases of COVID-19. The material from the prospective study consisted of cDNA or gDNA derived from T cells, B-cell-depleted T cells, or PBMCs. A de-identified subject ID, COVID-19 status, age in years and sex were almost always included in the sample metadata. Where HLA class I and class II types were available, the types were taken from metadata supplied by the sample provider, not from assay-based typing. Subjects who had been exposed to COVID-19, were actively infected with it, or had recovered from it provided the deeply sampled blood TCRbeta repertoires that made up the dataset. Samples were obtained from the ongoing ImmuneRACE study (first 160 participants) and from 950 to 1,500 subjects provided by 6 global collaborators. A freely available public database, intended as a resource for researchers studying the immune response to SARS-CoV-2, is where the repertoires were released.

Each collaborating institution followed its own protocols to collect whole blood in K2EDTA tubes. For TCRbeta analysis, collaborators shipped samples in one of three forms: frozen whole blood, isolated PBMCs, or DNA extracted from either of those sample types. CDR1 and CDR2 were assigned from the germline V gene as SGHTA and FQGNSA. The CDR3 contains 14 residues, cysteine and phenylalanine counted. This entry keeps only the CDR3 DNA: 42 bases, framed from base 1. Trimming removed 6 bases from V and 4 bases from J, leaving 15 bases between the germline ends. TCRbeta CDR3 regions were amplified from genomic DNA by means of the immunoSEQ Assay, a bias-controlled multiplex PCR. For the original study's pipeline: Nucleated cell counts per sample were estimated from amplification of reference gene primers within the assay. To quantify the absolute abundance of each unique TCRbeta CDR3 rearrangement, sequence reads were collapsed and filtered. For each sample, productive Simpson clonality was calculated as the square root of Simpson's diversity index across productive rearrangements. In its TCRdb copy, this immuneACCESS table keeps in-frame sequences only and misses some clones. Where compared with another copy, unresolved V genes explain less than half of these, and the others have no known cause. D and trimming were read from the DNA, whereas the V and J calls and clone size are those reported in that table. The sample table shows a few hundred thousand clones, and roughly 87% are seen once. The ten largest clones capture roughly 3% of the sample.

The paper's findings and limits, for the study overall: The quantity of clinical and demographic metadata differed by source and by participant and was supplied without curation.

This clonotype was obtained from a man aged 18 to 29 with active or convalescent COVID-19. The chain employs TRBV7-2 and TRBJ2-5; TRBD2 is a possible D gene, resting on 6 matching bases. The sample comprised peripheral blood. For the CDR3, the sequence is CASRIVGGGETQYF. The sequenced DNA is TGTGCCAGCAGAATCGTTGGGGGAGGAGAGACCCAGTACTTC.